These T cell receptor beta chains were read from a single sample in a study of cytomegalovirus exposure and HLA in healthy donors. The repertoire was sequenced with immunoSEQ multiplex PCR; TCRdb's copy has only in-frame clones and lacks some. The sample shows more than 110,000 clones, roughly 79% of them seen only once. The source material was PBMCs. The receptors here all came from a man in his thirties or forties in good health and CMV-seropositive. CDR3s include the opening cysteine and the closing phenylalanine or tryptophan. The D gene is left open where the match is weak. Rows may omit the clone size; those that give it use once, few, many or a size class.

D,V,size,length,J,CDR3,DNA
-,TRBV7-2,-,11,TRBJ1-5,CASTNSQPQHF,TGTGCCAGCACCAATAGTCAGCCCCAGCATTTT
-,TRBV27,-,12,TRBJ2-1,CASSRGWYEQFF,TGTGCCAGCAGTCGGGGTTGGTATGAGCAGTTCTTC
TRBD1,TRBV29-1,-,12,TRBJ1-2,CSVLTGVYGYTF,TGCAGCGTTTTGACAGGGGTTTATGGCTACACCTTC
TRBD2,TRBV5-4,once,14,TRBJ2-3,CASSFSGSADTQYF,TGTGCCAGCAGCTTTAGCGGGAGTGCAGATACGCAGTATTTT
TRBD1,TRBV7-9,-,16,TRBJ1-1,CASSLLAGGGLAEAFF,TGTGCCAGCAGCTTATTGGCAGGGGGTGGACTCGCTGAAGCTTTCTTT
-,TRBV21-1,-,12,TRBJ2-1,CASSNLVYEQFF,TGTGCCAGCAGCAATCTCGTGTATGAGCAGTTCTTC
-,TRBV7-2,-,14,TRBJ1-4,CASSFDTSNEKLFF,TGTGCCAGCAGCTTCGACACTAGTAATGAAAAACTGTTTTTT
-,TRBV5-1,once,14,TRBJ2-1,CASSLGGVSNEQFF,TGCGCCAGCAGCTTGGGCGGGGTTTCGAATGAGCAGTTCTTC
TRBD2,TRBV18,-,16,TRBJ2-2,CASSPMTSGHTGELFF,TGTGCCAGCTCACCCATGACTAGCGGGCACACCGGGGAGCTGTTTTTT
-,TRBV15,-,14,TRBJ1-1,CATRREAKNTEAFF,TGTGCCACCAGGAGGGAAGCAAAGAACACTGAAGCTTTCTTT
TRBD1,TRBV28,-,18,TRBJ1-4,CASSLSRTTGIRSEKLFF,TGTGCCAGCAGCCTAAGTCGGACGACAGGGATCCGGAGTGAAAAACTGTTTTTT
TRBD2,TRBV5-6,-,16,TRBJ2-3,CASSLGLAGNTDTQYF,TGTGCCAGCAGCTTGGGACTAGCGGGGAACACAGATACGCAGTATTTT
TRBD2,TRBV6-1,once,14,TRBJ2-7,CASRASGGACEQYF,TGTGCCAGCAGGGCTAGCGGGGGGGCCTGCGAGCAGTACTTC
TRBD1,TRBV5-4,once,13,TRBJ2-1,CASSPTGVEEQFF,TGTGCCAGCAGCCCGACAGGGGTGGAGGAGCAGTTCTTC
TRBD1,TRBV19,-,15,TRBJ1-2,CASSIAGQGDYGYTF,TGTGCCAGTAGTATAGCTGGACAGGGTGACTATGGCTACACCTTC
-,TRBV12-5,-,12,TRBJ2-7,CASGTGGLGEYF,TGTGCTAGTGGAACCGGGGGTCTTGGGGAGTACTTC
TRBD1,TRBV6-5,-,15,TRBJ1-2,CASSSIQTGGDGYTF,TGTGCCAGCAGTTCTATCCAGACAGGGGGGGATGGCTACACCTTC
TRBD2,TRBV30,-,16,TRBJ2-2,CAWSRPGTTNTGELFF,TGTGCCTGGAGTCGTCCGGGGACTACGAACACCGGGGAGCTGTTTTTT
-,TRBV7-3,-,15,TRBJ2-6,CASSLNMPGANVLTF,TGTGCCAGCAGCCTAAACATGCCCGGGGCCAACGTCCTGACTTTC
TRBD2,TRBV28,-,17,TRBJ2-2,CASSSLGAGGDTGELFF,TGTGCCAGCAGTTCCTTGGGCGCGGGAGGGGACACCGGGGAGCTGTTTTTT
-,TRBV19,-,15,TRBJ1-2,CASKDGPGGGYGYTF,TGTGCCAGTAAGGACGGACCCGGGGGAGGCTATGGCTACACCTTC
-,TRBV6-1,-,15,TRBJ1-1,CASSDWAGRGTEAFF,TGTGCCAGCAGTGACTGGGCAGGGCGGGGAACTGAAGCTTTCTTT